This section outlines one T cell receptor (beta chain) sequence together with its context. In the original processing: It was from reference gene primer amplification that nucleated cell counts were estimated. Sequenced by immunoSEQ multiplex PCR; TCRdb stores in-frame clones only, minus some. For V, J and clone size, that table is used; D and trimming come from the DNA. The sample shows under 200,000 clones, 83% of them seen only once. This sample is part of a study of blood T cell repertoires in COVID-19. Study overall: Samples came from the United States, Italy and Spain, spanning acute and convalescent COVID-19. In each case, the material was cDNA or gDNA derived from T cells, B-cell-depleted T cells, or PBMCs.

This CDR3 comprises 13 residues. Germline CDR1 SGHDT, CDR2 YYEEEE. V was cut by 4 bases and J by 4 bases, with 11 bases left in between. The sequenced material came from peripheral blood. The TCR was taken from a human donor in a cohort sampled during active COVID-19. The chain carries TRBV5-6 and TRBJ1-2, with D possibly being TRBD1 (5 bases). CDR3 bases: TGTGCCAGCAGCCTCACAGGAACCTATGGCTACACCTTC. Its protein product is CASSLTGTYGYTF.